The 5 T cell receptor beta chains below were found in one sample sequenced in a study of identical twins. TCRdb redid the calling of the 5' RACE reads with MiXCR, one entry per CDR3 protein. The profile shows 700,000 or so distinct CDR3 sequences, less than 25% of them singletons. This same sample was also taken into another study, of T cells expressing NK-cell markers.

Sequenced: PBMCs. The source of these receptors is a woman younger than 35 in good health.

This clonotype was seen more than once but under ten times. The J gene is TRBJ2-5, the V gene TRBV10-3, with TRBD2 matching over 9 bases. Germline trimming cut 7 bases from V and 5 bases from J; bases unmatched to any gene: 23. The CDR3 runs to 19 residues. CDR1 is ENHRY and CDR2 is SYGVKD in the germline V gene. CDR3 region: CAINRGGDAGPNLAETQYF. The CDR3 nucleotides are TGTGCCATCAATCGCGGGGGGGACGCTGGACCCAACCTTGCGGAGACCCAGTACTTC.

The V gene is TRBV12-3 or TRBV12-4, the J gene TRBJ2-7, with D perhaps matching TRBD2 (6 bases). The CDR3 loop spans 13 amino acids. The V end was cut by 4 bases, the J end by 6 bases, with 13 bases between. CDR3 DNA sequence: TGTGCCAGCAGTTCCGGGGGTCGGGGCGAGCAGTACTTC. This codes for CASSSGGRGEQYF.

In this sample, this clonotype turned up many times. The rearrangement joins TRBV4-3 to TRBJ2-7; 14 nucleotides align to TRBD2. Germline V gene data show CDR1 as LGHNA and CDR2 as YSLEER. The CDR3 is 17 amino acids. The J segment lost 5 bases and the V segment lost 0 bases, leaving 6 bases of the junction unmatched. CDR3 DNA sequence: TGCGCCAGCAGCCAAGATGTCGGGACTAGCGGGAGACACGAGCAGTACTTC. Translated: CASSQDVGTSGRHEQYF.

In its sample, this clonotype was seen many times. This sequence joins TRBV20-1 and TRBJ1-2; D call uncertain. V was clipped by 4 bases and J by 2 bases, with 8 bases between them. Germline CDR1 is DFQATT and CDR2 is SNEGSKA (reference sequence). The CDR3 loop spans 12 amino acids. CDR3 protein: CSAKKQNYGYTF. The DNA for the CDR3 is TGCAGTGCTAAAAAACAGAACTATGGCTACACCTTC.

This clonotype was seen a few times. The rearrangement links TRBV6-1 to TRBJ2-7, with 7 nucleotides matching TRBD2. Germline V gene data show CDR1 as MNHNS and CDR2 as SASEGT. V shed 4 bases, J shed 4 bases, and the junction held 7 bases outside the gene matches. The CDR3 is 14 residues long. The CDR3 DNA is TGTGCCAGCAGTGGCGGGGGTCCAGTTTACGAGCAGTACTTC. It encodes CASSGGGPVYEQYF.